Listed here are 3 T cell receptor beta chains from one sample, sequenced in a study of T cells after posttransplantation cyclophosphamide. A marrow graft followed busulfan-fludarabine conditioning, with cyclophosphamide on days +3 and +4. Generated by immunoSEQ multiplex PCR, the TCRdb table keeps only in-frame clones and is missing some. The sample has roughly 20,000 clones, approximately 90% seen once. The sequencing here drew on PBMCs, taken after allogeneic stem cell transplant with posttransplant cyclophosphamide. The receptors stem from a female patient aged 40 to 50 who received an allogeneic stem cell transplant from a related donor, was CMV-positive, and had no GVHD. Some T cells may trace back to the graft donor.

The V and J genes are TRBV5-1 and TRBJ2-1; 10 bases line up with TRBD2. The germline V gene has CDR1 SGHRS and CDR2 YFSETQ. V dropped 2 bases and J dropped 0; count of bases not matched to a gene: 5. This CDR3 contains 17 residues. CDR3 coding DNA: TGCGCCAGCAGCTTACTAGCGGGACCCCGCTCCTACAATGAGCAGTTCTTC. Encoded protein: CASSLLAGPRSYNEQFF.

The rearrangement links TRBV9 to TRBJ2-7; a possible D gene is TRBD1 (5 bases). The CDR3 spans 13 residues. V lost 4 bases to trimming and J lost 4 bases, with 12 bases between them. CDR1 is SGDLS, CDR2 YYNGEE, per germline. The CDR3 is CASSLNQGYEQYF. DNA for the CDR3: TGTGCCAGCAGCTTGAACCAGGGTTACGAGCAGTACTTC.

This sequence joins TRBV27 and TRBJ2-6, with 7 positions matching TRBD1. From germline, CDR1 is MNHEY and CDR2 SMNVEV (reference sequence). The CDR3 has 17 residues. V lost 4 bases, J lost 0 bases, and 6 bases stayed unmatched. CDR3 region: CASSSPTGNSGANVLTF. The CDR3 DNA reads as TGTGCCAGCAGTTCCCCGACAGGGAACTCTGGGGCCAACGTCCTGACTTTC.